A selection of T cell receptor beta chains follows, all from one sample in a study of CD8 T cells in ankylosing spondylitis. TCRdb passed the 5' RACE reads through MiXCR, listing each CDR3 protein once. Among fewer than 250,000 distinct CDR3 sequences listed, 32% were seen once. Sequenced sample: blood, either unsorted or a sorted T cell fraction (not recorded which). Every receptor here comes from a male donor with ankylosing spondylitis or in good health (not recorded which). The CDR3 runs from the conserved cysteine through the conserved F or W. The D gene is left open where the match is weak. The size field is filled for only some rows; it gives once, few, many or a size class.

v_gene	d_gene	len	abundance	j_gene	CDR3aa	CDR3nt
TRBV24-1	-	11	few	TRBJ2-5	CAAGQQETQYF	TGTGCCGCGGGACAGCAAGAGACCCAGTACTTC
TRBV12-3/TRBV12-4	TRBD1	16	few	TRBJ2-2	CASSPGQGINTGELFF	TGTGCCAGCAGCCCGGGACAGGGGATCAACACCGGGGAGCTGTTTTTT
TRBV24-1	-	16	-	TRBJ2-1	CATSDLASTGTGEQFF	TGTGCCACCAGTGATTTGGCCTCCACAGGGACGGGTGAGCAGTTCTTC
TRBV6-5	TRBD2	15	few	TRBJ2-7	CASSYETSGTYEQYF	TGTGCCAGCAGTTATGAGACTAGCGGTACCTACGAGCAGTACTTC
TRBV11-1	-	14	-	TRBJ2-5	CASSLKGSQETQYF	TGTGCCAGCAGCTTAAAAGGCAGCCAAGAGACCCAGTACTTC
TRBV6-6	TRBD1	11	-	TRBJ2-7	CASSSTGKQYF	TGTGCCAGCAGTTCGACAGGGAAGCAGTACTTC
TRBV27	-	15	few	TRBJ2-7	CASSLSISGYYEQYF	TGTGCCAGCAGTTTATCGATTTCCGGCTACTACGAGCAGTACTTC
TRBV25-1	-	12	-	TRBJ2-7	CASSEALGEQYF	TGTGCCAGCAGTGAGGCTCTAGGTGAGCAGTACTTC
TRBV12-3/TRBV12-4	TRBD2	16	few	TRBJ2-1	CASSGGGGLVRTEQFF	TGTGCCAGCAGCGGCGGGGGGGGACTAGTCCGTACCGAGCAGTTCTTC
TRBV20-1	TRBD2	15	-	TRBJ2-7	CSARTRSGGASEQYF	TGCAGTGCTAGGACGAGAAGCGGGGGGGCGAGTGAGCAGTACTTC
TRBV20-1	TRBD1	16	-	TRBJ2-7	CSASIEVSGGIYEQYF	TGCAGTGCTAGTATCGAGGTGTCAGGGGGTATCTACGAGCAGTACTTC
TRBV5-5	-	15	-	TRBJ2-2	CVRGGGAKKTGELFF	TGTGTCAGGGGAGGAGGGGCGAAGAAGACCGGGGAGCTGTTTTTT
TRBV2	TRBD1	13	-	TRBJ2-2	CAKTGEDTGELFF	TGTGCCAAGACAGGGGAGGACACCGGGGAGCTGTTTTTT
TRBV7-9	-	17	-	TRBJ2-5	CASSFSTWAQSQETQYF	TGTGCCAGCAGCTTTTCGACCTGGGCCCAGTCCCAAGAGACCCAGTACTTC
TRBV20-1	TRBD2	18	few	TRBJ2-5	CSASGGLAGAGPTETQYF	TGCAGTGCTAGCGGGGGACTAGCGGGGGCTGGACCAACAGAGACCCAGTACTTC
TRBV7-9	TRBD1	13	once	TRBJ1-2	CASLPGGVYGYTF	TGTGCCAGCCTCCCAGGGGGGGTCTATGGCTACACCTTC
TRBV5-1	-	15	-	TRBJ2-7	CASSLERQFSYEQYF	TGCGCCAGCAGCTTGGAGCGACAGTTCTCCTACGAGCAGTACTTC
TRBV20-1	-	13	few	TRBJ2-7	CSARVQGPFEQYF	TGCAGTGCTAGAGTTCAGGGACCATTCGAGCAGTACTTC
TRBV3-1	-	15	-	TRBJ1-2	CASSQDLWPTYGYTF	TGTGCCAGCAGCCAAGATCTTTGGCCGACCTATGGCTACACCTTC
TRBV10-3	TRBD1	12	few	TRBJ2-1	CAISGGRQGSFF	TGTGCCATCAGTGGGGGTCGACAGGGTTCGTTCTTC
TRBV20-1	TRBD2	15	few	TRBJ2-3	CSARPAGGLPDTQYF	TGCAGTGCCAGACCTGCGGGGGGCCTTCCAGATACGCAGTATTTT
TRBV10-3	-	15	-	TRBJ2-6	CATLGLLSGANVLTF	TGTGCCACTCTCGGACTGCTCTCTGGGGCCAACGTCCTGACTTTC
TRBV12-3/TRBV12-4	-	14	-	TRBJ1-1	CASTKAGTRGEAFF	TGTGCCAGCACCAAAGCCGGGACAAGGGGAGAAGCTTTCTTT
TRBV4-1	-	13	few	TRBJ1-3	CASSQGPGNTIYF	TGCGCCAGCAGCCAAGGACCTGGAAACACCATATATTTT
TRBV12-3/TRBV12-4	-	12	-	TRBJ1-3	CASSPSANTIYF	TGTGCCAGCAGTCCCTCGGCGAACACCATATATTTT
TRBV12-3/TRBV12-4	-	15	few	TRBJ2-2	CASTRGARGTGELFF	TGTGCCAGCACCCGAGGGGCAAGGGGCACCGGGGAGCTGTTTTTT
TRBV6-2/TRBV6-3	-	15	few	TRBJ1-2	CASSYAGIPNYGYTF	TGTGCCAGCAGTTACGCCGGGATACCTAACTATGGCTACACCTTC
TRBV6-5	-	14	few	TRBJ2-7	CASSYGPREREQYF	TGTGCCAGCAGTTACGGGCCGAGGGAGCGGGAGCAGTACTTC
TRBV7-9	-	12	-	TRBJ1-5	CASSFVGGPQHF	TGTGCCAGCAGCTTTGTCGGGGGCCCCCAGCATTTT
TRBV27	-	14	-	TRBJ2-5	CASSPLGGGETQYF	TGTGCCAGCAGTCCCCTCGGGGGTGGGGAGACCCAGTACTTC
TRBV5-1	TRBD1	14	-	TRBJ2-7	CASSLGQGSHEQYF	TGCGCCAGCAGCTTGGGACAGGGGTCCCACGAGCAGTACTTC
TRBV29-1	TRBD2	14	-	TRBJ2-1	CSVDPGGSYNEQFF	TGCAGCGTTGATCCGGGGGGGTCCTACAATGAGCAGTTCTTC
TRBV6-5	-	11	few	TRBJ2-5	CASSYFGTQYF	TGTGCCAGCAGTTACTTCGGGACCCAGTACTTC
TRBV29-1	-	15	few	TRBJ1-2	CSVDPPGIRNYGYTF	TGCAGCGTTGACCCTCCTGGAATACGTAACTATGGCTACACCTTC
TRBV3-1	-	13	few	TRBJ2-3	CASSLVYTDTQYF	TGTGCCAGCAGCCTCGTCTACACAGATACGCAGTATTTT
TRBV5-1	TRBD2	15	-	TRBJ2-7	CASSLGGGNSYEQYF	TGCGCCAGCAGCTTGGGCGGGGGAAACTCCTACGAGCAGTACTTC
TRBV20-1	-	18	-	TRBJ1-6	CSAGRRVSKRARNSPLHF	TGCAGTGCTGGGCGCCGAGTGTCCAAGAGGGCAAGGAATTCACCCCTCCACTTT
TRBV20-1	-	15	-	TRBJ2-3	CSARGAIGSGDTQYF	TGCAGTGCTAGGGGGGCCATAGGGTCAGGAGATACGCAGTATTTT
TRBV20-1	-	16	-	TRBJ2-2	CSARTYQGSRGGELFF	TGCAGTGCTAGAACATATCAGGGGAGCCGGGGCGGGGAGCTGTTTTTT
TRBV5-5	TRBD2	17	-	TRBJ2-5	CASSLALAGGRRETQYF	TGTGCCAGCAGCTTGGCTTTAGCGGGGGGTCGACGGGAGACCCAGTACTTC
TRBV10-3	-	14	few	TRBJ2-3	CAISEPGGTDTQYF	TGTGCCATCAGTGAGCCCGGAGGCACAGATACGCAGTATTTT